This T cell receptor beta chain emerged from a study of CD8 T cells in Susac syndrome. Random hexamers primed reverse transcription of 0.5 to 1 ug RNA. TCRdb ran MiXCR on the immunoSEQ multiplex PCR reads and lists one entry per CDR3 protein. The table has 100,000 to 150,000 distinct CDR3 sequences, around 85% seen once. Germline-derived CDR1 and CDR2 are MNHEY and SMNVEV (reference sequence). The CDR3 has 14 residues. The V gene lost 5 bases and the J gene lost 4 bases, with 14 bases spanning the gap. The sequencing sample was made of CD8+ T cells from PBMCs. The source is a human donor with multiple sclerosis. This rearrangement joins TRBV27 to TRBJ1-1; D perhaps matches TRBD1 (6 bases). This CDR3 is CASSQRTEVTEAFF. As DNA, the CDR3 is TGTGCCAGCAGTCAGAGGACAGAGGTCACTGAAGCTTTCTTT.